This entry lists 21 T cell receptor beta chains sequenced from one sample in a study of monozygotic twins with inflammatory bowel disease. TCRdb processed the 5' RACE reads again and assigns one entry to each CDR3 protein, with no DNA. The sample holds about 440,000 distinct CDR3 sequences. The sequenced sample consisted of blood. The source of these receptors is a human donor with ulcerative colitis or Crohn's disease, or a healthy co-twin of an affected twin (not recorded which).

This sequence joins TRBV30 and TRBJ2-7. The CDR3 has 12 residues. The germline V gene has CDR1 GTSNPN and CDR2 SVGIG (reference sequence). CDR3 region: CAWSAETYEQYF.

CDR3 sequence: CASSSSGRAKDTQYF. The rearrangement joins TRBV12-3 or TRBV12-4 to TRBJ2-3; without DNA, the TCRdb call of TRBD2 cannot be checked. The CDR3 consists of 15 residues.

The chain couples TRBV27 to TRBJ2-1; TCRdb proposes TRBD2, but this gene call is untestable without DNA. CDR3 length: 15 residues. Germline V gene data show CDR1 as MNHEY and CDR2 as SMNVEV (reference sequence). The CDR3 reads CASSYRAGESNEQFF.

The V call is TRBV7-2, the J call TRBJ2-5; TCRdb's D gene call, TRBD2, goes unchecked for lack of DNA. The germline gives CDR1 SGHTA, CDR2 FQGNSA. There are 17 residues in the CDR3. The CDR3 loop reads CASSLRGALAGEETQYF.

V gene TRBV20-1 combines with J gene TRBJ1-4; the TCRdb call, TRBD1, lacks DNA for checking. The CDR3 is 14 amino acids. In germline, CDR1 is DFQATT, CDR2 SNEGSKA (reference sequence). CDR3 region: CSASGSGANEKLFF.

The genes are TRBV4-1 and TRBJ1-1; TCRdb's D call of TRBD1 is untestable without DNA. CDR3 length: 14 residues. In germline, CDR1 is MGHRA, CDR2 YSYEKL. The CDR3 reads CASSQARGGTEAFF.

The CDR3 sequence: CASSSVGGPNQPQHF. This sequence joins TRBV7-9 and TRBJ1-5. This CDR3 has 15 residues. From germline, CDR1 is SEHNR and CDR2 FQNEAQ (reference sequence).

The rearrangement joins TRBV24-1 to TRBJ2-2; TCRdb's D gene call, TRBD1, goes unchecked for lack of DNA. The germline CDR1 and CDR2 sequences are KGHDR and SFDVKD. The CDR3 contains 14 residues. This chain's CDR3 is CATRGTGGLGELFF.

This chain connects TRBV30 to TRBJ1-1; absent DNA, TCRdb's TRBD1 call cannot be checked. The CDR3 sequence is 14 residues long. The germline CDR1 and CDR2 sequences are GTSNPN and SVGIG (reference sequence). CDR3 amino acids: CAWSVTWAATEAFF. Together with reference TRBV30 and TRBJ1-1, the CDR3 gives the full variable domain: SQTIHQWPATLVQPVGSPLSLECTVEGTSNPNLYWYRQAAGRGLQLLFYSVGIGQISSEVPQNLSASRPQDRQFILSSKKLLLSDSGFYLCAWSVTWAATEAFFGQGTRLTVV.

This chain uses TRBV5-1 with TRBJ1-1. This CDR3 has 16 residues. Germline V gene sequence: CDR1 SGHRS, CDR2 YFSETQ. The chain's CDR3 is CASSLGRNGMNTEAFF.

The genes are TRBV12-3 or TRBV12-4 and TRBJ2-2; TCRdb calls TRBD2, which cannot be checked without DNA. This CDR3 comprises 16 residues. The CDR3 loop reads CASSPGLAVNTGELFF.

The chain carries TRBV5-1 and TRBJ2-1; no DNA is available, so the TRBD1 call from TCRdb remains unchecked. The CDR3 length is 14 residues. CDR1 and CDR2 from the germline V gene are SGHRS and YFSETQ. This CDR3 is CASSLGDGYNEQFF.

The chain employs TRBV4-3 and TRBJ2-1; without DNA, the TCRdb call of TRBD1 cannot be checked. Germline V gene sequence: CDR1 LGHNA, CDR2 YSLEER. The CDR3 runs 15 residues. The CDR3: CASSQDRGTKDEQFF.

This chain connects TRBV3-1 to TRBJ2-7; TCRdb's D call of TRBD1 is untestable without DNA. The CDR3 totals 14 residues. Germline CDR1 is LGHDT and CDR2 is YNNKEL (reference sequence). CDR3 sequence reads: CASSVTRGFYEQYF.

The V gene is TRBV5-1, the J gene TRBJ2-2; there is no DNA to check the TCRdb D call of TRBD1. This CDR3 region has 15 residues. Germline values: CDR1 SGHRS, CDR2 YFSETQ. The CDR3 is CASSTGQGRTGELFF.

J is TRBJ2-1 and V is TRBV24-1. The CDR3 is made up of 13 amino acids. Germline V lookup: CDR1 KGHDR, CDR2 SFDVKD. CDR3 sequence: CATSDNYLDEQFF.

This chain uses TRBV29-1 with TRBJ2-1. Germline CDR1 SQVTM, CDR2 ANQGSEA. The CDR3 has 13 amino acids. The CDR3 protein is CSVALASYNEQFF.

The chain has TRBV14 and TRBJ2-7; TCRdb returns TRBD2, unconfirmable since there is no DNA. CDR1 is SGHDN and CDR2 is FVKESK in the germline V gene. The CDR3 length is 14 residues. The CDR3 sequence is CASSRGLDSYEQYF.

The chain is built from TRBV13 and TRBJ1-1; TCRdb's D call, TRBD1, is unchecked because there is no DNA. From germline, CDR1 is PRHDT and CDR2 FYEKMQ (reference sequence). This CDR3 region has 15 residues. The CDR3 region is CASSLERGVNSEAFF.

The chain joins TRBV10-3 to TRBJ2-7; TCRdb's D call, TRBD1, is unchecked because there is no DNA. Per the germline V gene, CDR1 is ENHRY and CDR2 is SYGVKD. This CDR3 spans 14 amino acids. This CDR3 is CAISESGGTEEQYF.

The rearrangement uses TRBV27 and TRBJ2-7; TCRdb selects TRBD2, and the lack of DNA leaves this call unchecked. Germline CDR1 MNHEY, CDR2 SMNVEV (reference sequence). There are 14 residues in the CDR3. The CDR3 sequence: CASSTTSGASLAHF.